This T cell receptor beta chain was sequenced in a study of patients and donors after allogeneic stem cell transplantation (dated by TCRdb to 2020 to 2021). The CDR3 numbers 11 residues from cysteine through phenylalanine. Kept here is only the CDR3 DNA, which spans 33 bases and is read in frame from base 1. V and J are truncated by 4 bases and 8 bases respectively, leaving an intervening sequence of 10 bases. The germline V gene provides CDR1 SGDLS and CDR2 YYNGEE. Library generation was performed with RT-PCR. Sequencing used a NextSeq 550. Clones were called with MiXCR by TCRdb after fastp trimmed the public reads at Q25, and only in-frame beta chains were retained. A single entry per CDR3 protein holds the most common genes and DNA from its merged rows. This sample holds about 960,000 distinct CDR3 sequences; over 15% were observed only once. 6% of the sample goes to the ten largest clones. This clonotype turned up a few times. Which antigen it targets is not known. Per-nucleotide qualities are absent, and no much larger clonotype sits a single base away.

The sequence derives from a human donor who was either an allogeneic HSCT recipient or a stem cell or donor lymphocyte infusion donor (not recorded which). It is not recorded whose cells these are; they may come from a transplant donor. The chain is assembled from TRBV9 and TRBJ2-7; possibly the D gene is TRBD2, per 6 matching bases. Sequenced sample: blood, either unsorted or a sorted T cell fraction (not recorded which). CDR3 region: CASSPGTQQYF. The bases read TGTGCCAGCAGCCCCGGGACTCAGCAGTACTTC.